This TCR beta chain is from a study of CD8+CD57+ T cells in acquired aplastic anemia listed by TCRdb under 2018. A note on the overall study: A mean of approximately 3 ug of DNA, ranging from roughly 0.19 to 30 ug, was extracted from sorted CD4+ and CD8+ cells. CD8+CD57+ expansion was defined as a frequency above the mean frequency observed in healthy subjects.

What the work shows at the level of the full study, not this receptor alone: No significant difference in CD8+ Simpson's diversity was found between patients and healthy controls (P=0.060). Twenty-nine CD8+ CDR3 sequences were found to be shared between patients and controls, but these sequences appeared to be highly expressed in patients and within the immunodominant clones of the patients.

In the germline V gene, CDR1 corresponds to SQVTM and CDR2 to ANQGSEA. Reading from cysteine to phenylalanine, the CDR3 counts 16 amino acids. The read is trimmed to its CDR3 DNA, 48 bases read in frame from base 1. V is pruned by 3 bases and J by 3 bases, leaving 13 bases of the junction without a gene match. Genomic DNA served as template for TCR beta VDJ combination and CDR3 sequence profiling. An Illumina HiSeq 2000 was the platform used for TCR repertoire sequencing. On the authors' methods: Repertoire assessment relied on Simpson's diversity index, CDR3 size and DJ length profiles, and TRBV/TRBJ rearrangement plots. The most abundant DNA sequence in the deep sequencing data was defined as the immunodominant clone. CDR3 amino acid sequences were checked for sharing between subjects and were compared against published repertoires and the VDJdb database. TCRdb redid the processing of the public reads, applying fastp at Q25 and MiXCR, and retained in-frame beta chains. When rows share a CDR3 protein, they turn into one entry using the most common DNA and genes. These V and J calls originate from TCRdb's pipeline instead of the authors' own analysis. For this sample the table gives under 200,000 distinct CDR3 sequences, of which more than 40% were detected only once. The ten largest account for about 30% of the sample.

The table lists this clonotype with many counts. There is no known antigen for this receptor. There are no base qualities to consult, and no much larger clone falls within one base. Expansion of CD8+CD57+ cells had been shown by flow cytometry in the patients chosen for sequencing. Every patient had severe acquired aplastic anemia, diagnosed using the International Study of Aplastic Anemia and Agranulocytosis and Camitta criteria. No patient had received any therapy when blood was sampled. The study deep-sequenced TCR repertoires of sorted CD4+ and CD8+ blood T cells from severe aplastic anemia patients and healthy subjects. In the USA, patient enrollment took place under clinicaltrials.gov protocols 00001620, 01623167, 00001397, 00071045, 00081523 and 00961064. Ficoll-Paque density gradient centrifugation was used to isolate peripheral blood mononuclear cells. Before DNA extraction, CD4+ and CD8+ T cells were sorted with FACS or magnetic beads.

This sequence originates from a human donor with aplastic anemia. Sequenced: sorted CD4+, CD8+, or CD8+CD57+ T cells (not recorded which) from PBMCs. This receptor chain uses TRBV29-1 and TRBJ1-2, and 7 junctional nucleotides match TRBD1. The nucleotides are TGCAGCGTTGACCTTGGGACCGGGACAGAGGACTATGGCTACACCTTC. Its protein reads: CSVDLGTGTEDYGYTF.